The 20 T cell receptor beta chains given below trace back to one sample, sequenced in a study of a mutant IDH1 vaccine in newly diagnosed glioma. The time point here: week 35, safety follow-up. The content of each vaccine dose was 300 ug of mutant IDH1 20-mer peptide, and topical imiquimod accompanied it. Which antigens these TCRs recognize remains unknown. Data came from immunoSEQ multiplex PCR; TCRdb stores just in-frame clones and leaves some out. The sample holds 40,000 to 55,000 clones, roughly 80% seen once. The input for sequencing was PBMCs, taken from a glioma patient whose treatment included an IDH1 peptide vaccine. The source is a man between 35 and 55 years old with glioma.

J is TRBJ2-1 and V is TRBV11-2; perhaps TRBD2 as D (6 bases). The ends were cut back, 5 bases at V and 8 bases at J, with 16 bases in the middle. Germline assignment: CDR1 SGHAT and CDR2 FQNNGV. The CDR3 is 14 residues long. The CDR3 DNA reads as TGTGCCAGCAGCCCGGGGGTGTGGGCCTATGAGCAGTTCTTC. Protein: CASSPGVWAYEQFF. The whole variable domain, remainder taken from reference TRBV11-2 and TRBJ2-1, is EAGVAQSPRYKIIEKRQSVAFWCNPISGHATLYWYQQILGQGPKLLIQFQNNGVVDDSQLPKDRFSAERLKGVDSTLKIQPAKLEDSAVYLCASSPGVWAYEQFFGPGTRLTVL.

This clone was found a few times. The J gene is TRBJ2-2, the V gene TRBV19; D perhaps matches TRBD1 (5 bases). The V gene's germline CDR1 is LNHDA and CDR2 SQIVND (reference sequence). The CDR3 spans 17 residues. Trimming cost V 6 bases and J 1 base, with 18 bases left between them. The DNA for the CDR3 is TGTGCCAGTAGAAGCGACCGGACAAGTAAGAACACCGGGGAGCTGTTTTTT. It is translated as CASRSDRTSKNTGELFF.

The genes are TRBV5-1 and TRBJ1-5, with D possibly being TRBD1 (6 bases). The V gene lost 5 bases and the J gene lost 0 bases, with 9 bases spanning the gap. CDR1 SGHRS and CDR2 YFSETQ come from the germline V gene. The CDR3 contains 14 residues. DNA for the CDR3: TGCGCCAGCAGTGAGGGGGATAGCAATCAGCCCCAGCATTTT. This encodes CASSEGDSNQPQHF.

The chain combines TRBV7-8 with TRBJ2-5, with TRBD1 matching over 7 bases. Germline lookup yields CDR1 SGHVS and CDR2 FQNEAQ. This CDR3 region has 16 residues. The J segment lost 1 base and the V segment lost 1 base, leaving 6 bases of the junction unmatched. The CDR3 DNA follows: TGTGCCAGCAGCTTAGGAGGGGACAGACCCCAAGAGACCCAGTACTTC. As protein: CASSLGGDRPQETQYF.

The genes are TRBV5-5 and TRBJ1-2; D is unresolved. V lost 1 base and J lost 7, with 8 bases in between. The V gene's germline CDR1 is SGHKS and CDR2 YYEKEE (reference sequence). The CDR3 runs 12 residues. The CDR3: CASSLSGGGYTF. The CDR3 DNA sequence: TGTGCCAGCAGCTTGTCCGGAGGTGGCTACACCTTC.

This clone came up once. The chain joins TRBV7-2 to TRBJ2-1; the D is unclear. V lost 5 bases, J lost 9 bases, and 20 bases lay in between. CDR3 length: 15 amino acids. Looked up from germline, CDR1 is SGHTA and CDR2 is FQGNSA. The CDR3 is CASSTSPAGVGEQFF. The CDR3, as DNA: TGTGCCAGCAGCACCTCCCCAGCCGGAGTAGGTGAGCAGTTCTTC.

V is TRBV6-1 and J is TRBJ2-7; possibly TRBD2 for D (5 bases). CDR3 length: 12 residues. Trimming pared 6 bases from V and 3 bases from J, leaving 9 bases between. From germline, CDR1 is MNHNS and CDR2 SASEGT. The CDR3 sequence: CASSTGVYEQYF. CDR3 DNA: TGTGCCAGCAGCACCGGGGTCTACGAGCAGTACTTC.

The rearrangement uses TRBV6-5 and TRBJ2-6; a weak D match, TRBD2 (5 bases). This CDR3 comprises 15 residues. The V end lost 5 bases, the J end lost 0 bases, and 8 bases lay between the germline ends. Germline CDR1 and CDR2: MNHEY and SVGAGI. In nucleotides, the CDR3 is TGTGCCAGCAGTATGAGGGCCTCTGGGGCCAACGTCCTGACTTTC. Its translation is CASSMRASGANVLTF.

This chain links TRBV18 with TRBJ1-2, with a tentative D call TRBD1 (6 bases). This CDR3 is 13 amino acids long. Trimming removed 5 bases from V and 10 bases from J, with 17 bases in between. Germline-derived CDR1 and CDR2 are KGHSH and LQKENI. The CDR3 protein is CASSTRQDQPYTF. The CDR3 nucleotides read TGTGCCAGCTCAACCCGACAGGATCAACCCTACACCTTC.

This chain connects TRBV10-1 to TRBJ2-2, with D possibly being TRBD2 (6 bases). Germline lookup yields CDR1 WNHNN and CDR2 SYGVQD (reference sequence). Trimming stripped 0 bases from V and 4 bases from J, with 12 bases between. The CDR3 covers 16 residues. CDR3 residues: CASSESGQGGTGELFF. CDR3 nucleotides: TGCGCCAGCAGTGAGTCGGGGCAGGGAGGCACCGGGGAGCTGTTTTTT.

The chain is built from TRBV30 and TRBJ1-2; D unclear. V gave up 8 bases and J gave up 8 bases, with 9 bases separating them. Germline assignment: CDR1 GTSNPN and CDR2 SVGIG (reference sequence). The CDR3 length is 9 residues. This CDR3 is CARKGGYTF. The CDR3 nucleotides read TGTGCCCGAAAGGGAGGCTACACCTTC. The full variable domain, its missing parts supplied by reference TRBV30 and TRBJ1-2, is SQTIHQWPATLVQPVGSPLSLECTVEGTSNPNLYWYRQAAGRGLQLLFYSVGIGQISSEVPQNLSASRPQDRQFILSSKKLLLSDSGFYLCARKGGYTFGSGTRLTVV.

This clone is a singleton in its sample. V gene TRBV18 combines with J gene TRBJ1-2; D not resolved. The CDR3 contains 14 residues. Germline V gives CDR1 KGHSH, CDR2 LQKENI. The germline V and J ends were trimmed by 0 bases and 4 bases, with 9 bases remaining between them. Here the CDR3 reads CASSPPYGIYGYTF. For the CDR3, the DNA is TGTGCCAGCTCACCACCCTACGGTATCTATGGCTACACCTTC.

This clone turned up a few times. The CDR3 here is CASSPPGGGTEAFF. The DNA for the CDR3 is TGTGCCAGCAGCCCCCCAGGCGGTGGGACTGAAGCTTTCTTT. This chain uses TRBV7-9 with TRBJ1-1, with no clear D. Germline loops: CDR1 SEHNR, CDR2 FQNEAQ (reference sequence). This CDR3 is built from 14 residues. V was clipped by 5 bases and J by 5 bases, with 15 bases between them.

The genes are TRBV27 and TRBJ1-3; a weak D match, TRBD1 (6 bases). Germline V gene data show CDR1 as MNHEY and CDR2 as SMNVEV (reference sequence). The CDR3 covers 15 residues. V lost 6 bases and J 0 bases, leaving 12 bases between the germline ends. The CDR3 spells CASSPNRDSGNTIYF. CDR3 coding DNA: TGTGCCAGCAGCCCTAACAGGGACTCTGGAAACACCATATATTTT.

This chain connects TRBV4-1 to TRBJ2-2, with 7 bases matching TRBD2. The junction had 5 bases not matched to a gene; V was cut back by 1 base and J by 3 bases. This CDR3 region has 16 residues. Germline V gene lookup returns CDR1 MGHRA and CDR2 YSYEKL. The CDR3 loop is CASSQVTSPYTGELFF. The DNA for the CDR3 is TGCGCCAGCAGCCAAGTGACTAGCCCATACACCGGGGAGCTGTTTTTT.

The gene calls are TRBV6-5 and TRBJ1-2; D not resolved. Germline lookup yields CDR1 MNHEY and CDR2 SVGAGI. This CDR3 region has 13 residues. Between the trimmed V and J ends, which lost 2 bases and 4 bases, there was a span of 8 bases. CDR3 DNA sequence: TGTGCCAGCAGTTACCTCCTGAGCTATGGCTACACCTTC. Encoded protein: CASSYLLSYGYTF.

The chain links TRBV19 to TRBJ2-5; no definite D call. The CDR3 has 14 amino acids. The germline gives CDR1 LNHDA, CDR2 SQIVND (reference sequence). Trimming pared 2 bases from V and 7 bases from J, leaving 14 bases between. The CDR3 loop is CASSITVSPGTQYF. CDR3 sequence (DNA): TGTGCCAGTAGTATAACGGTTTCCCCCGGGACCCAGTACTTC. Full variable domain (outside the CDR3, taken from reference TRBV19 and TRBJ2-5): DGGITQSPKYLFRKEGQNVTLSCEQNLNHDAMYWYRQDPGQGLRLIYYSQIVNDFQKGDIAEGYSVSREKKESFPLTVTSAQKNPTAFYLCASSITVSPGTQYFGPGTRLLVL.

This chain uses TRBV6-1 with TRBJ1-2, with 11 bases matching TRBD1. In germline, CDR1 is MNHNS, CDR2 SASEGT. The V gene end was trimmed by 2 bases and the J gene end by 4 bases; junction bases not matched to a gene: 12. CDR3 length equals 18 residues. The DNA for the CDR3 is TGTGCCAGCAGTGAACGGACAGGGGGCCGGCTACTAAGCTATGGCTACACCTTC. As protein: CASSERTGGRLLSYGYTF.

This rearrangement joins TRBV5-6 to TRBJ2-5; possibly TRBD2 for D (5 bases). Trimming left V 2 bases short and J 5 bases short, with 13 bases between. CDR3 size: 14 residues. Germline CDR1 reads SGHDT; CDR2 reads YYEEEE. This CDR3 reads CASSFLAVRETQYF. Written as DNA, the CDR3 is TGTGCCAGCAGCTTCCTAGCAGTACGGGAGACCCAGTACTTC.

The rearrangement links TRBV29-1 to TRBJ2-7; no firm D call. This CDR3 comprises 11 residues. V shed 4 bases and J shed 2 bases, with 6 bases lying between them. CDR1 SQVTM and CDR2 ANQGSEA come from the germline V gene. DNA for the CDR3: TGCAGCGTTGTCGGCACCTACGAGCAGTACTTC. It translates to CSVVGTYEQYF.